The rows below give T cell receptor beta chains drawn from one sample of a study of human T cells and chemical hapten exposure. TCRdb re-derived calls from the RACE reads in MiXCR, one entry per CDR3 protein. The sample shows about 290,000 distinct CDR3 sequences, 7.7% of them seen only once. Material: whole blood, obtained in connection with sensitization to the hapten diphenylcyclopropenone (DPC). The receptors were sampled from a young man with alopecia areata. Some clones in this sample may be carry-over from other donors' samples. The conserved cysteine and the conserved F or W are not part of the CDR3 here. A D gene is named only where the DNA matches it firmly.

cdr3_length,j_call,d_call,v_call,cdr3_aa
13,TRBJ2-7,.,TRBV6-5,ASSYSSGRAYEQY
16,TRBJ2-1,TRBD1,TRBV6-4,ASSADGQGAPVHNEQF
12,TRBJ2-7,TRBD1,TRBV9,ASSKGQDSYEQY
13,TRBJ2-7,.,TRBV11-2,ASSLDFGSSYEQY
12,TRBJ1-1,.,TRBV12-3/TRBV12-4,ASSFLAENTEAF
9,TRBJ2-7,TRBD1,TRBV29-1,SVRTGNEQY
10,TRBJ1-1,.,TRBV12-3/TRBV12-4,ASSPAASEAF
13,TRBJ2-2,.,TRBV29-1,SVEGGKKGPGELF
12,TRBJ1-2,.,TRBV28,ASSRTVGRYGYT
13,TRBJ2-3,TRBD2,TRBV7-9,ASSWTGRITDTQY
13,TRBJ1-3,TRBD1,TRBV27,ASSPSDRVGNTIY
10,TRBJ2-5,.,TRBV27,ASSLPGRTQY
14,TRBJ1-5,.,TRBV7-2,ASSPLTAYSNQPQH
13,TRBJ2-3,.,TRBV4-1,ASSQAGSGGHTQY
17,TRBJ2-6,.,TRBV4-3,ASSQVFGRINSGANVLT
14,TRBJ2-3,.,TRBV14,ASSRARNLGTDTQY
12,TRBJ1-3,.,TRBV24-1,ATSSHSEENTIY
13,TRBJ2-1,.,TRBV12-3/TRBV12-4,ASSFQQGRYNEQF
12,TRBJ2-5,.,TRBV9,ASSFSGTQETQY
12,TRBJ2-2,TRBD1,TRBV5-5,ASLGQVNTGELF
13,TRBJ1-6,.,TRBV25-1,ASSRSAGFGSPLH
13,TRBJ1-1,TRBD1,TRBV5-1,ASSPGQVRDTEAF
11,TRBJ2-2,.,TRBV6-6,ASSSGAAGELF
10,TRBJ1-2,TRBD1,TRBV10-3,AITGTGPGYT
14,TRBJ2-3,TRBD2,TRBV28,AILIAGGSSTDTQY
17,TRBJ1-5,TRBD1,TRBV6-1,ASSATGMGPEVPSQPQH
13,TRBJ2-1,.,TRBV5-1,ASSLSGASYNEQF
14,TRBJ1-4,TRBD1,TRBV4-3,ASSHEPGQGNEKLF
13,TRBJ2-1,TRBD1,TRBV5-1,ASSLSGTGYNEQF
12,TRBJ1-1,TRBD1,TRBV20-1,SALPGTGTNEAF
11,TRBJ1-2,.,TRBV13,ASGKGSYYGYT
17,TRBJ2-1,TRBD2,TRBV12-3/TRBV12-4,ASSLAGLAGGSSYNEQF
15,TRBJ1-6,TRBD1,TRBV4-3,ASSTGTGGGLNSPLH
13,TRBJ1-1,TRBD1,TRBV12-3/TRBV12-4,ASVQSQGWATEAF
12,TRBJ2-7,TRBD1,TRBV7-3,ASSVTGGGSEQY
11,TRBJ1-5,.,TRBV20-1,SARGTANQPQH
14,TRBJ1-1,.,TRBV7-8,ASSLGGRGRNTEAF
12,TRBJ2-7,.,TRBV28,ASNPELRGGEQY
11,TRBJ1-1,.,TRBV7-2,ASSSEQESEAF
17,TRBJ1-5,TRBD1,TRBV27,ASSLFGQGREDSNQPQH
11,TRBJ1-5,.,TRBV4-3,ASSQDVNQPQH
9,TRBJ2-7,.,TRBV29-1,SVVNGYEQY
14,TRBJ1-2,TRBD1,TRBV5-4,ASSPRDRGQYIGYT
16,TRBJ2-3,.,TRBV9,ASSVIGAAGPGTDTQY
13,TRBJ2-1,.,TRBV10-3,AISEGSIGDNEQF
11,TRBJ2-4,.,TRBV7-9,ASSLDQGGIQY
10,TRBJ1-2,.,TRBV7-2,ASSLGAALGT
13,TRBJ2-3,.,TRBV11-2,ASMGTDKATDTQY